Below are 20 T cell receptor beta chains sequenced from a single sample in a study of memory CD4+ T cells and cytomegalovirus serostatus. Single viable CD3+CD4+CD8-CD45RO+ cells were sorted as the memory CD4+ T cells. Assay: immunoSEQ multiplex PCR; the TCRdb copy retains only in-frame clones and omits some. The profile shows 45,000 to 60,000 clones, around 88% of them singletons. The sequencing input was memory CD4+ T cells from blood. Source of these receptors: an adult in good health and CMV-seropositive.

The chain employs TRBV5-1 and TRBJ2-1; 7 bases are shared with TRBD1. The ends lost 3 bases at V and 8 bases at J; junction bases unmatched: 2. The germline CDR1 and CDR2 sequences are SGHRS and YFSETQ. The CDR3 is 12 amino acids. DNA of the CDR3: TGCGCCAGCAGCTCGGACAGGTATGAGCAGTTCTTC. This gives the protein CASSSDRYEQFF.

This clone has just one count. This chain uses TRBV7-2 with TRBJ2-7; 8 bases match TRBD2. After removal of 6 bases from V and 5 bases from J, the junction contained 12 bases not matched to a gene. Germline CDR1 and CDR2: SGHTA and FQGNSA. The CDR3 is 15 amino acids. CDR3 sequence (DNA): TGTGCCAGCAGGAGCGCGGGACTAGGAGTCAACGAGCAGTACTTC. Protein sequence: CASRSAGLGVNEQYF.

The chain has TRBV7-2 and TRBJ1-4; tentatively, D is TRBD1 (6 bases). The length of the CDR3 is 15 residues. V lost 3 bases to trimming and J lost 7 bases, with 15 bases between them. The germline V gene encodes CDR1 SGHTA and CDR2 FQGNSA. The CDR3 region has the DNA TGTGCCAGCAGCTTCCAGGGAGGGGGAGGTGAAAAACTGTTTTTT. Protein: CASSFQGGGGEKLFF.

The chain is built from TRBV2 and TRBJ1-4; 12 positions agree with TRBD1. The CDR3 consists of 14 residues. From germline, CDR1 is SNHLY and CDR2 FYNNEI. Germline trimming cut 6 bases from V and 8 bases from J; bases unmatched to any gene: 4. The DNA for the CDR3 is TGTGCCAGCAGAGCCGGGACAGGGGGCGAAAAACTGTTTTTT. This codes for CASRAGTGGEKLFF.

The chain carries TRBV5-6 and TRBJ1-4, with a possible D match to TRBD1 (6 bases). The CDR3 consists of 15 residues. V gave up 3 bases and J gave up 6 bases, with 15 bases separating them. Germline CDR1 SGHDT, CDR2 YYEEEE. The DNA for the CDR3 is TGTGCCAGCAGCTCACCGTCCGGGGGCGATGAAAAACTGTTTTTT. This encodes CASSSPSGGDEKLFF.

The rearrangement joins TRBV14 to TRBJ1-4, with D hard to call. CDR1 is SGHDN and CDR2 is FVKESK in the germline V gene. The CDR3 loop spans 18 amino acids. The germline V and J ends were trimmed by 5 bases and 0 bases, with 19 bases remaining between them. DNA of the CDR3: TGTGCCAGCAGCAAAGGAGACCGAACACCGCCAACTAATGAAAAACTGTTTTTT. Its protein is CASSKGDRTPPTNEKLFF.

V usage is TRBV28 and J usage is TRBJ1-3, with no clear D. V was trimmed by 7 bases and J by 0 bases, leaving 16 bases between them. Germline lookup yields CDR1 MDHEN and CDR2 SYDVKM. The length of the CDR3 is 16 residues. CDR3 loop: CASIPHSTSSGNTIYF. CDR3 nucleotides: TGTGCCAGCATCCCTCACTCAACGAGCTCTGGAAACACCATATATTTT.

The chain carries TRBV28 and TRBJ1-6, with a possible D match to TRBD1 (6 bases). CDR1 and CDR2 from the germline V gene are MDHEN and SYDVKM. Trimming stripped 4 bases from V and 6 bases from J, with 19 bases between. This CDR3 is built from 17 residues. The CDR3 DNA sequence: TGTGCCAGCAGTTCGACCTTCCTACAGGGAAGTAATTCACCCCTCCACTTT. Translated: CASSSTFLQGSNSPLHF.

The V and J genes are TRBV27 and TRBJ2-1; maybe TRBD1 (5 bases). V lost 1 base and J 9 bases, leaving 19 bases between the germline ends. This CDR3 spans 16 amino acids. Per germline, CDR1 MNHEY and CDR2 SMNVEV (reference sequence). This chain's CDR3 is CASSLWGRRVGGEQFF. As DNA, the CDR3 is TGTGCCAGCAGTTTATGGGGCCGCAGGGTAGGCGGTGAGCAGTTCTTC.

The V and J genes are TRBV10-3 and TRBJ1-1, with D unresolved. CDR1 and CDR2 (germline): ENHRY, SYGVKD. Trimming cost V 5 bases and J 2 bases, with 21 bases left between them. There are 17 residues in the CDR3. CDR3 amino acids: CAISSSAQMAGNTEAFF. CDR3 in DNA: TGTGCCATCAGTTCCTCGGCCCAGATGGCGGGTAACACTGAAGCTTTCTTT.

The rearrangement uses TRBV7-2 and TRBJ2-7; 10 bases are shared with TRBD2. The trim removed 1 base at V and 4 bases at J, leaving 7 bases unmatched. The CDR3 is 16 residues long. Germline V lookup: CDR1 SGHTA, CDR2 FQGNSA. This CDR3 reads CASSLGSGGGSYEQYF. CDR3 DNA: TGTGCCAGCAGCTTAGGGAGCGGGGGGGGATCATACGAGCAGTACTTC. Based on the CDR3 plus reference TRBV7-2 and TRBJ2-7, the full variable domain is GAGVSQSPSNKVTEKGKDVELRCDPISGHTALYWYRQSLGQGLEFLIYFQGNSAPDKSGLPSDRFSAERTGGSVSTLTIQRTQQEDSAVYLCASSLGSGGGSYEQYFGPGTRLTVT.

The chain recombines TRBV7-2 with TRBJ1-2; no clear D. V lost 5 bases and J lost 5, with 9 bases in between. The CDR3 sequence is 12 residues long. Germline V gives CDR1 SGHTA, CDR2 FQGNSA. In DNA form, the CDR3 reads TGTGCCAGCAGCACAACACTGTATGGCTACACCTTC. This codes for CASSTTLYGYTF.

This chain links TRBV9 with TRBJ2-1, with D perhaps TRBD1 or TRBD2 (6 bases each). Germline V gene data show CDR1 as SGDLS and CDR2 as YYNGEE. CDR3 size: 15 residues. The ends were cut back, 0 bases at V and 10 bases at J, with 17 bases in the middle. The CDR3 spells CASSVVGGYEREQFF. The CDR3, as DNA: TGTGCCAGCAGCGTAGTAGGGGGGTATGAGCGGGAGCAGTTCTTC. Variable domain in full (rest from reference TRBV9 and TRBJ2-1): DSGVTQTPKHLITATGQRVTLRCSPRSGDLSVYWYQQSLDQGLQFLIQYYNGEERAKGNILERFSAQQFPDLHSELNLSSLELGDSALYFCASSVVGGYEREQFFGPGTRLTVL.

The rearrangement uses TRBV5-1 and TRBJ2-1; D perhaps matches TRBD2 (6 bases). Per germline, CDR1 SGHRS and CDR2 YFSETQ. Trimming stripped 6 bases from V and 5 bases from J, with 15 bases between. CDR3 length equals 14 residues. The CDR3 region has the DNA TGCGCCAGCAATCGGAATAGCGGTAACAATGAGCAGTTCTTC. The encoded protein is CASNRNSGNNEQFF.

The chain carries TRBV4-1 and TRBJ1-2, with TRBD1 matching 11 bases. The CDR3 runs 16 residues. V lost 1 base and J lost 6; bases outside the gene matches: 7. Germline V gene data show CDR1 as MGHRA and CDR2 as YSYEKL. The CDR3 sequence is CASSQVTGQGANGYTF. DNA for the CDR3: TGCGCCAGCAGCCAAGTAACAGGACAGGGGGCGAATGGCTACACCTTC.

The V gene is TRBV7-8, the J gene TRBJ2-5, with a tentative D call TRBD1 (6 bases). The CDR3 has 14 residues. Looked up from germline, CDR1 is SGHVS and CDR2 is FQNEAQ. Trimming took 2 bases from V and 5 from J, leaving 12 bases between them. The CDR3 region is CASSLSSGGETQYF. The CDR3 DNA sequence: TGTGCCAGCAGCTTATCGTCTGGGGGCGAGACCCAGTACTTC. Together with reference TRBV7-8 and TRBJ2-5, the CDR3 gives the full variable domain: GAGVSQSPRYKVAKRGQDVALRCDPISGHVSLFWYQQALGQGPEFLTYFQNEAQLDKSGLPSDRFFAERPEGSVSTLKIQRTQQEDSAVYLCASSLSSGGETQYFGPGTRLLVL.

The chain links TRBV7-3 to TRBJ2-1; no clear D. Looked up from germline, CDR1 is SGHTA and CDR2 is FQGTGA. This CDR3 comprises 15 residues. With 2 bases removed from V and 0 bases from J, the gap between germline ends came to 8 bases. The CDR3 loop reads CASSLVGSSYNEQFF. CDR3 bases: TGTGCCAGCAGCTTAGTCGGTAGCTCCTACAATGAGCAGTTCTTC.

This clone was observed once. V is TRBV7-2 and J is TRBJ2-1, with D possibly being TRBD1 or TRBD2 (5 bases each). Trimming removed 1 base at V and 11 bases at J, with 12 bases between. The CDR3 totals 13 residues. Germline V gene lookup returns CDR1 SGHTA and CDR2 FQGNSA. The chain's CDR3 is CASSLEGTGQQFF. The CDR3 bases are TGTGCCAGCAGCTTAGAGGGGACGGGCCAGCAGTTCTTC.

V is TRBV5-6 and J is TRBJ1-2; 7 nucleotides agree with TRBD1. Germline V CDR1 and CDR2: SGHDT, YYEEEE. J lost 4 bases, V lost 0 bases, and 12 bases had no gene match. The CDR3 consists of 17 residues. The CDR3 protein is CASSLAARTGPIYGYTF. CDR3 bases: TGTGCCAGCAGCTTGGCGGCCAGGACAGGTCCGATCTATGGCTACACCTTC.

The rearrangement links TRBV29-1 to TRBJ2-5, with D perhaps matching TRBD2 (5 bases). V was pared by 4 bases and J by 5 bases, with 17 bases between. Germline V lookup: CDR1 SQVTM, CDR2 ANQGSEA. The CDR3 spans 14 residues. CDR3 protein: CSVGGPSGRETQYF. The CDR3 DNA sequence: TGCAGCGTTGGAGGGCCAAGTGGGCGGGAGACCCAGTACTTC.